This T cell receptor beta chain is from a study of pediatric ulcerative colitis. Worth noting for this clone: Its specificity is not known.

Whole-study findings and limits: This repertoire reflects total lymphocytes rather than subpopulations like regulatory T cells.

V lost 5 bases and J 2 bases, leaving 13 bases between the germline ends. CDR3 size: 15 residues. Germline V gives CDR1 LNHDA, CDR2 SQIVND (reference sequence). Libraries were prepared by immunoSEQ multiplex PCR; TCRdb keeps only in-frame clonotypes and omits some of them. The data show more than 50,000 clones, with about 89% seen just once and about 1.5% held by the top ten. V and J are TRBV19 and TRBJ1-5; D is possibly TRBD1 (6 bases). This TCR came from a boy aged 5-17 years who was a control in a study of pediatric ulcerative colitis. The sequenced sample consisted of blood. The CDR3 sequence is CASSSGEAGNQPQHF. The CDR3, as DNA: TGTGCCAGTAGTTCAGGGGAGGCGGGCAATCAGCCCCAGCATTTT.